The 18 T cell receptor beta chains reported below all come from one sample, sequenced in a study of brain T cells in children with intractable seizures. Sequencing was performed with immunoSEQ multiplex PCR; in TCRdb, only in-frame clones are kept and a portion is missing. Of about 340,000 clones in the sample, about 94% were seen once. Time point indicated: blood from clinic visit 5 months post-surgery; TSC patient then seizure free. This specimen consisted of peripheral blood, obtained less than 6 months after surgery. The receptor source for this set is a boy in the first two years of life with tuberous sclerosis and intractable seizures.

The J gene is TRBJ2-7, the V gene TRBV10-3; tentative D call: TRBD1 (5 bases). The germline V gene encodes CDR1 ENHRY and CDR2 SYGVKD. This CDR3 has 13 residues. Trimming shortened V by 7 bases and J by 2 bases, and 12 bases separated the two germline ends. CDR3 amino acids: CAITTGDTYEQYF. The CDR3 DNA reads TGTGCCATCACTACAGGCGATACCTACGAGCAGTACTTC.

This rearrangement joins TRBV3-1 (or the pseudogene TRBV3-2) to TRBJ2-6, with 8 bases identical to TRBD1. V was pared by 2 bases and J by 0 bases, with 12 bases of the junction left unmatched. Germline V gene data show CDR1 as LGHDT and CDR2 as YNNKEL (reference sequence). The CDR3 has 20 residues. CDR3 sequence reads: CASSQQRVPGGLSGANVLTF. The DNA of the CDR3 is TGTGCCAGCAGCCAACAGAGGGTTCCAGGGGGCCTCTCTGGGGCCAACGTCCTGACTTTC.

The CDR3: CASRQAVSTEAFF. The CDR3 region has the DNA TGTGCCAGCAGACAAGCGGTGAGCACTGAAGCTTTCTTT. The genes are TRBV6-6 and TRBJ1-1; unclear D gene. The V end was cut by 6 bases, the J end by 4 bases, with 12 bases between. This CDR3 is 13 amino acids long. Germline values: CDR1 MNHNY, CDR2 SVGAGI (reference sequence).

The rearrangement joins TRBV3-1 (or the pseudogene TRBV3-2) to TRBJ1-2; perhaps TRBD1 as D (5 bases). The CDR3 sequence is 14 residues long. With 0 bases removed from V and 12 bases from J, the gap between germline ends came to 17 bases. Germline loops: CDR1 LGHDT, CDR2 YNNKEL (reference sequence). The CDR3 here is CASSQEVTVGGHTF. The CDR3 coding sequence is TGTGCCAGCAGCCAAGAAGTGACAGTTGGCGGCCACACCTTC.

The rearrangement links TRBV7-8 to TRBJ2-6; D is possibly TRBD2 (5 bases). The CDR3 runs to 14 residues. The germline V and J ends were trimmed by 4 bases and 9 bases, with 13 bases remaining between them. CDR1 SGHVS and CDR2 FQNEAQ come from the germline V gene. CDR3 protein: CASSSLGKGNVLTF. CDR3 nucleotides: TGTGCCAGCAGCTCCCTCGGGAAGGGCAACGTCCTGACTTTC.

V and J are TRBV5-1 and TRBJ2-1; perhaps TRBD2 as D (6 bases). The CDR3 contains 15 residues. The germline gives CDR1 SGHRS, CDR2 YFSETQ. V was trimmed by 4 bases and J by 7 bases, leaving 18 bases between them. The CDR3 sequence: CASSRGLPPFNEQFF. CDR3 bases: TGCGCCAGCAGCCGCGGACTACCGCCCTTTAATGAGCAGTTCTTC.

The V and J genes are TRBV29-1 and TRBJ2-1; 7 bases are shared with TRBD2. The junction had 2 bases not matched to a gene; V was cut back by 3 bases and J by 6 bases. The V gene's germline CDR1 is SQVTM and CDR2 ANQGSEA. This CDR3 is built from 12 residues. The CDR3 loop reads CSVERELNEQFF. CDR3 bases: TGCAGCGTTGAGCGGGAGCTCAATGAGCAGTTCTTC.

This clone showed up just once. V is TRBV29-1 and J is TRBJ2-7; D ambiguous. The CDR3 consists of 14 residues. Germline V gene sequence: CDR1 SQVTM, CDR2 ANQGSEA. Trimming took 6 bases from V and 2 from J, leaving 17 bases between them. In nucleotides, the CDR3 is TGCAGCGTAGACTCCGGTACAGAGACCTACGAGCAGTACTTC. It encodes CSVDSGTETYEQYF.

The chain couples TRBV4-1 to TRBJ2-3; a possible D gene is TRBD1 (7 bases). V shed 0 bases and J shed 4 bases, with 17 bases lying between them. Germline assignment: CDR1 MGHRA and CDR2 YSYEKL. The CDR3 is 17 amino acids. The CDR3: CASSQDAGGRGADTQYF. In nucleotides, the CDR3 is TGCGCCAGCAGCCAAGACGCCGGCGGCAGGGGGGCAGATACGCAGTATTTT.

This clone has just one count. This rearrangement joins TRBV9 to TRBJ2-1; 14 bases match TRBD2. The CDR3 sequence is 18 residues long. Germline CDR1 is SGDLS and CDR2 is YYNGEE. J lost 9 bases, V lost 0 bases, and 11 bases had no gene match. CDR3 bases: TGTGCCAGCAGCGTAGGACTAGCGGGGGGGCCGGGGACCGGTGAGCAGTTCTTC. Translated: CASSVGLAGGPGTGEQFF.

This chain connects TRBV5-1 to TRBJ1-2; D is ambiguous. Trimming removed 1 base from V and 6 bases from J, with 13 bases in between. This CDR3 has 14 residues. Germline lookup yields CDR1 SGHRS and CDR2 YFSETQ. The CDR3 DNA reads as TGCGCCAGCAGCTTGTATAGTAGAGGCGATGGCTACACCTTC. Amino acids: CASSLYSRGDGYTF.

V is TRBV5-1 and J is TRBJ2-5; D gene unclear. Germline CDR1 reads SGHRS; CDR2 reads YFSETQ. The CDR3 is 14 residues long. V was cut by 3 bases and J by 5 bases, with 14 bases left in between. This chain's CDR3 is CASSSLGLGETQYF. DNA for the CDR3: TGCGCCAGCAGCTCCCTAGGTTTGGGGGAGACCCAGTACTTC.

The V gene is TRBV24-1, the J gene TRBJ2-7, with 9 positions matching TRBD2. Per the germline V gene, CDR1 is KGHDR and CDR2 is SFDVKD. This CDR3 spans 13 amino acids. J gave up 5 bases and V 5 bases, and 3 bases lay outside the gene matches. The CDR3, as DNA: TGTGCCACCAGTGGGACTAGCGCTGACGAGCAGTACTTC. Protein: CATSGTSADEQYF.

As DNA, the CDR3 is TGCAGCGTTGAAGATCAGCGGGGCTACCAAGAGACCCAGTACTTC. Amino acid sequence: CSVEDQRGYQETQYF. J is TRBJ2-5 and V is TRBV29-1; 7 bases match TRBD2. CDR1 is SQVTM, CDR2 ANQGSEA, per germline. The CDR3 is made up of 15 amino acids. Trimming at V came to 0 bases and at J to 0 bases, leaving 4 bases not matched to a gene.

In nucleotides, the CDR3 is TGCGCCAGCAGCCCGGGCGGACGGCGATCTAACTATGGCTACACCTTC. The encoded protein is CASSPGGRRSNYGYTF. The V gene is TRBV5-1, the J gene TRBJ1-2; D is uncertain. Between the trimmed V and J ends, which lost 4 bases and 0 bases, there was a span of 16 bases. The V gene's germline CDR1 is SGHRS and CDR2 YFSETQ. CDR3 length equals 16 residues.

In this sample, this clone turned up a few times. The chain has TRBV2 and TRBJ1-1; D uncertain. Trimming cost V 2 bases and J 0 bases, with 13 bases left between them. CDR1 is SNHLY, CDR2 FYNNEI, per germline. The CDR3 has 16 amino acids. The CDR3 DNA sequence: TGTGCCAGCAGTGAATTCCCCCCAGACCTGAACACTGAAGCTTTCTTT. Its translation: CASSEFPPDLNTEAFF.

The V and J genes are TRBV6-5 and TRBJ2-1; TRBD2 is a possible D gene (6 bases). The CDR3 consists of 12 residues. V dropped 7 bases and J dropped 8 bases, with 12 bases sitting between them. CDR1 and CDR2 from the germline V gene are MNHEY and SVGAGI. CDR3 sequence (DNA): TGTGCCAGCACCAACTGGGGGGATGAGCAGTTCTTC. Translated, it gives CASTNWGDEQFF.

V usage is TRBV2 and J usage is TRBJ1-1; D is ambiguous. CDR3 length: 12 residues. Germline V gene lookup returns CDR1 SNHLY and CDR2 FYNNEI. V was trimmed by 0 bases and J by 12 bases, leaving 11 bases between them. The CDR3 reads CASSEARYRPFF. CDR3 bases: TGTGCCAGCAGTGAAGCGCGTTACCGGCCTTTCTTT. Using reference TRBV2 and TRBJ1-1 for the parts outside the CDR3, the full variable domain is EPEVTQTPSHQVTQMGQEVILRCVPISNHLYFYWYRQILGQKVEFLVSFYNNEISEKSEIFDDQFSVERPDGSNFTLKIRSTKLEDSAMYFCASSEARYRPFFGQGTRLTVV.